The 18 T cell receptor beta chains presented below share a single source sample, sequenced in a study of shared clonotypes between healthy human individuals. Profiled with immunoSEQ multiplex PCR; TCRdb holds only in-frame clones, not every one. The sample records around 690,000 clones, around 91% being singletons. Sequenced material: memory CD8+ T cells from PBMCs. The sample's subset: CD45RO+ cells pooled with CCR7-negative TemRA cells. The receptor source for this set is a man aged 18 to 29 in good health. Some clones in this sample may be carry-over from other donors' samples.

The chain uses TRBV10-3 and TRBJ1-1; 8 bases are shared with TRBD1. In germline, CDR1 is ENHRY, CDR2 SYGVKD. The J segment lost 1 base and the V segment lost 0 bases, leaving 10 bases of the junction unmatched. The CDR3 sequence is 18 residues long. CDR3 DNA: TGTGCCATCAGTGAGTCGTGGACAGGGAAAGGGTCGAACACTGAAGCTTTCTTT. It yields the protein CAISESWTGKGSNTEAFF.

The genes are TRBV28 and TRBJ2-7, with 9 positions matching TRBD1. Germline V gives CDR1 MDHEN, CDR2 SYDVKM. Trimming cost V 5 bases and J 4 bases; bases outside gene matches: 9. The CDR3 sequence is 15 residues long. The CDR3 spells CASSISGQGSYEQYF. In DNA, the CDR3 is TGTGCCAGCAGTATCTCGGGACAGGGTAGTTACGAGCAGTACTTC.

This CDR3 reads CASSLALEGAYEQYF. The CDR3 DNA reads as TGTGCCAGCAGTTTGGCCCTGGAGGGAGCCTACGAGCAGTACTTC. The V gene is TRBV28, the J gene TRBJ2-7; D possibly corresponds to TRBD2 (6 bases). Germline-derived CDR1 and CDR2 are MDHEN and SYDVKM. The CDR3 is 15 residues long. V was shortened by 3 bases and J by 2 bases, with 14 bases between the two germline ends.

V gene TRBV10-1 combines with J gene TRBJ2-1; D call uncertain. With 3 bases removed from V and 0 bases from J, the gap between germline ends came to 9 bases. This CDR3 region has 15 residues. The V gene's germline CDR1 is WNHNN and CDR2 SYGVQD (reference sequence). This CDR3 reads CASSDSYNSYNEQFF. In nucleotides, the CDR3 is TGCGCCAGCAGTGATTCCTACAACTCCTACAATGAGCAGTTCTTC.

The V gene is TRBV6-1, the J gene TRBJ1-1; D gene uncertain. The CDR3 has 12 amino acids. Germline CDR1 MNHNS, CDR2 SASEGT. Trimming pared 1 base from V and 7 bases from J, leaving 7 bases between. CDR3 amino acids: CASSEGTNEAFF. In DNA form, the CDR3 reads TGTGCCAGCAGTGAAGGGACGAATGAAGCTTTCTTT.

The chain has TRBV25-1 and TRBJ1-1, with 8 bases lining up with TRBD1. CDR3 size: 13 residues. With 6 bases clipped from V and 3 bases from J, the junction kept 3 bases outside the gene matches. Germline CDR1 reads MGHDK; CDR2 reads SYGVNS. The DNA for the CDR3 is TGTGCCAGCAGCTCAGGGGGCTACACTGAAGCTTTCTTT. Protein sequence: CASSSGGYTEAFF. Based on the CDR3 plus reference TRBV25-1 and TRBJ1-1, the full variable domain is EADIYQTPRYLVIGTGKKITLECSQTMGHDKMYWYQQDPGMELHLIHYSYGVNSTEKGDLSSESTVSRIRTEHFPLTLESARPSHTSQYLCASSSGGYTEAFFGQGTRLTVV.

This chain joins TRBV11-2 and TRBJ2-7, with D possibly matching TRBD1 (5 bases). Germline lookup yields CDR1 SGHAT and CDR2 FQNNGV. Trimming left V 1 base short and J 2 bases short, with 6 bases between. This CDR3 is 13 amino acids long. For the CDR3, the DNA is TGTGCCAGCAGCTTAGCAGGGCCCTACGAGCAGTACTTC. Its protein is CASSLAGPYEQYF.

As DNA, the CDR3 is TGTGCCAGCGACTTTGGGGCGCAGTATTTT. This sequence encodes CASDFGAQYF. V and J are TRBV7-9 and TRBJ2-3; D gene ambiguous. Germline values: CDR1 SEHNR, CDR2 FQNEAQ (reference sequence). The CDR3 runs 10 residues. V gave up 8 bases and J gave up 10 bases, with 10 bases separating them.

The CDR3 DNA reads as TGTGCCAGCAGCCCCGGTGGGACAGGGAACGAGCAGTACTTC. This sequence encodes CASSPGGTGNEQYF. V and J are TRBV9 and TRBJ2-7, with 9 nucleotides matching TRBD1. CDR3 size: 14 residues. Germline V gene lookup returns CDR1 SGDLS and CDR2 YYNGEE. With 4 bases clipped from V and 5 bases from J, the junction kept 7 bases outside the gene matches. Combining the CDR3 with reference TRBV9 and TRBJ2-7 gives the whole variable domain DSGVTQTPKHLITATGQRVTLRCSPRSGDLSVYWYQQSLDQGLQFLIQYYNGEERAKGNILERFSAQQFPDLHSELNLSSLELGDSALYFCASSPGGTGNEQYFGPGTRLTVT.

This clone was detected only a few times. V gene TRBV13 combines with J gene TRBJ1-1; 8 nucleotides line up with TRBD1. With 8 bases clipped from V and 4 bases from J, the junction kept 6 bases outside the gene matches. The CDR3 is made up of 13 amino acids. CDR1 and CDR2 (germline): PRHDT, FYEKMQ (reference sequence). CDR3 in DNA: TGTGCCAGCGGCATGACAGGGGCCACTGAAGCTTTCTTT. Translated: CASGMTGATEAFF. The whole variable domain, remainder taken from reference TRBV13 and TRBJ1-1, is AAGVIQSPRHLIKEKRETATLKCYPIPRHDTVYWYQQGPGQDPQFLISFYEKMQSDKGSIPDRFSAQQFSDYHSELNMSSLELGDSALYFCASGMTGATEAFFGQGTRLTVV.

The chain carries TRBV7-9 and TRBJ1-5, with a tentative D call TRBD1 (5 bases). Deletions cut 5 bases from V and 0 bases from J, with 14 bases between. CDR3 length: 16 amino acids. Germline CDR1 and CDR2: SEHNR and FQNEAQ (reference sequence). CDR3 nucleotides: TGTGCCAGCAGCACCGTGCAGGGTGATAGCAATCAGCCCCAGCATTTT. Residues: CASSTVQGDSNQPQHF.

The CDR3 here is CASSLRPRDDAGANVLTF. In nucleotides, the CDR3 is TGTGCCAGCAGCTTACGCCCCAGAGACGACGCTGGGGCCAACGTCCTGACTTTC. This rearrangement joins TRBV7-9 to TRBJ2-6; D is uncertain. V lost 2 bases and J lost 2, with 16 bases in between. The germline CDR1 and CDR2 sequences are SEHNR and FQNEAQ (reference sequence). The CDR3 covers 18 residues.

The J gene is TRBJ2-7, the V gene TRBV19; D tentatively reads TRBD1 or TRBD2 (6 bases each). With 2 bases removed from V and 0 bases from J, the gap between germline ends came to 14 bases. Germline CDR1 reads LNHDA; CDR2 reads SQIVND (reference sequence). The CDR3 sequence is 16 residues long. CDR3 sequence reads: CASSIHQEGGSYEQYF. In nucleotides, the CDR3 is TGTGCCAGTAGTATACATCAGGAGGGGGGCTCCTACGAGCAGTACTTC.

The rearrangement links TRBV7-9 to TRBJ2-5, with D perhaps TRBD2 (6 bases). The closer fit of TRBJ2-7 to the DNA end suggests the J call may be wrong. The CDR3 is made up of 16 amino acids. Germline CDR1 is SEHNR and CDR2 is FQNEAQ (reference sequence). CDR3 region: CASSLALGSSSYEQYF. The CDR3 region has the DNA TGTGCCAGCAGCTTAGCGCTCGGGAGTAGCTCCTACGAGCAGTACTTC.

The chain joins TRBV15 to TRBJ2-5; a possible D gene is TRBD2 (6 bases). Germline V gene data show CDR1 as LNHNV and CDR2 as YYDKDF (reference sequence). The CDR3 covers 15 residues. The V end lost 0 bases, the J end lost 4 bases, and 12 bases lay between the germline ends. The CDR3 reads CATSRDGGNGETQYF. The CDR3 region has the DNA TGTGCCACCAGCAGAGACGGAGGGAATGGAGAGACCCAGTACTTC.

CDR3 nucleotide sequence: TGTGCCAGTAGTATACGGAGGGAAGCGGCCAAAAACATTCAGTACTTC. It is translated as CASSIRREAAKNIQYF. The genes are TRBV19 and TRBJ2-4; D may be TRBD2 (6 bases). Trimming shortened V by 2 bases and J by 1 base, and 12 bases separated the two germline ends. Germline CDR1 LNHDA, CDR2 SQIVND (reference sequence). The length of the CDR3 is 16 residues.

The sample holds a few counts of this clone. Here the CDR3 reads CASSLGLAGGPGETQYF. In nucleotides, the CDR3 is TGTGCCTCATCCCTGGGACTAGCGGGAGGGCCGGGGGAGACCCAGTACTTC. V usage is TRBV30 and J usage is TRBJ2-5, with 16 bases lining up with TRBD2. The germline gives CDR1 GTSNPN, CDR2 SVGIG (reference sequence). The CDR3 totals 17 residues. Trimming at V came to 7 bases and at J to 5 bases, leaving 13 bases not matched to a gene.

The J gene is TRBJ2-5, the V gene TRBV7-3; TRBD1 matches at 10 bases. In germline, CDR1 is SGHTA, CDR2 FQGTGA. The CDR3 is made up of 15 amino acids. The V segment lost 5 bases and the J segment 5 bases; nucleotides outside the gene matches: 8. The CDR3 DNA sequence: TGTGCCAGCAGCACGACAGGGGGCGTCGGTGAGACCCAGTACTTC. Amino acid sequence: CASSTTGGVGETQYF.